Below, 27 T cell receptor beta chains from the same sample are listed, as sequenced in a study of blood T cell repertoires in COVID-19. Generated by immunoSEQ multiplex PCR, the TCRdb table keeps only in-frame clones and is missing some. The data contain over 85,000 clones, about 88% of them singletons. The sequenced sample consisted of peripheral blood. These receptors were collected from a man aged 40-50 years with acute or convalescent COVID-19.

This clone occurred once. V and J are TRBV2 and TRBJ1-1; D is ambiguous. The V gene lost 5 bases and the J gene lost 8 bases, with 9 bases spanning the gap. The CDR3 has 11 amino acids. Per the germline V gene, CDR1 is SNHLY and CDR2 is FYNNEI. The CDR3 DNA sequence: TGTGCCAGCAGTCGCGCGGGAGAAGCTTTCTTT. Translation gives CASSRAGEAFF.

V is TRBV3-1 (or the pseudogene TRBV3-2) and J is TRBJ2-1; 7 positions agree with TRBD2. This CDR3 is built from 17 residues. The V segment lost 1 base and the J segment 9 bases; nucleotides outside the gene matches: 15. Germline V gives CDR1 LGHDT, CDR2 YNNKEL (reference sequence). DNA for the CDR3: TGTGCCAGCAGCCAAGGGTCGGGCGGATGGGGGGGAAGTGAGCAGTTCTTC. This sequence encodes CASSQGSGGWGGSEQFF.

This rearrangement joins TRBV5-4 to TRBJ2-5; 7 positions match TRBD2. The CDR3 contains 14 residues. J was trimmed by 4 bases and V by 0 bases; bases with no gene match: 3. Germline values: CDR1 SGHNT, CDR2 YYREEE (reference sequence). The CDR3 reads CASSLVGGRETQYF. The CDR3 coding sequence is TGTGCCAGCAGCTTGGTCGGGGGGAGAGAGACCCAGTACTTC.

The rearrangement uses TRBV19 and TRBJ1-2, with a tentative D call TRBD1 (5 bases). Germline CDR1 reads LNHDA; CDR2 reads SQIVND (reference sequence). The CDR3 is 15 residues long. Trimming left V 7 bases short and J 13 bases short, with 28 bases between. This CDR3 reads CASNRGDRSGRFFTF. The CDR3, as DNA: TGTGCCAGTAACCGGGGAGACAGAAGTGGGAGGTTTTTCACCTTC.

The chain is built from TRBV5-1 and TRBJ2-7; 10 bases are a match to TRBD2. Germline CDR1 and CDR2: SGHRS and YFSETQ. J was trimmed by 4 bases and V by 4 bases; bases with no gene match: 8. The CDR3 has 15 amino acids. The CDR3 loop reads CASSDASGRGYEQYF. In DNA form, the CDR3 reads TGCGCCAGCAGCGATGCTAGCGGGAGAGGGTACGAGCAGTACTTC.

The chain employs TRBV18 and TRBJ2-7; TRBD2 matches at 7 bases. CDR1 and CDR2 from the germline V gene are KGHSH and LQKENI. Trimming at V came to 3 bases and at J to 6 bases, leaving 14 bases not matched to a gene. This CDR3 has 16 residues. The CDR3 reads CASSPSGTIGAGEQYF. The CDR3 region has the DNA TGTGCCAGCTCACCTTCCGGGACTATAGGGGCAGGCGAGCAGTACTTC.

This clone was counted a few times. The V gene is TRBV21-1, the J gene TRBJ2-7; TRBD2 reflects the table's D call only, with no check against the DNA. TRBV21-1 is reported as a pseudogene. This CDR3 comprises 20 residues. The CDR3 protein is CASSKALLGGPLAGGHEQYF. DNA for the CDR3: TGTGCCAGCAGCAAAGCTTTACTCGGTGGTCCCCTAGCGGGAGGCCACGAGCAGTACTTC.

The rearrangement links TRBV3-1 (or the pseudogene TRBV3-2) to TRBJ2-4, with D tentatively TRBD1 (5 bases). CDR1 and CDR2 from the germline V gene are LGHDT and YNNKEL (reference sequence). With 0 bases removed from V and 8 bases from J, the gap between germline ends came to 14 bases. The length of the CDR3 is 15 residues. The CDR3 here is CASSQEGQGIDIQYF. CDR3 DNA sequence: TGTGCCAGCAGCCAAGAGGGGCAGGGAATAGACATTCAGTACTTC.

The V call is TRBV10-3, the J call TRBJ1-1; TRBD1 is a possible D gene (5 bases). The germline V gene has CDR1 ENHRY and CDR2 SYGVKD. V was trimmed by 0 bases and J by 7 bases, leaving 9 bases between them. This CDR3 is built from 13 residues. The CDR3 sequence: CAISESVQGEAFF. The CDR3 DNA reads as TGTGCCATCAGTGAGTCGGTTCAGGGTGAAGCTTTCTTT.

Of note for this clone: Other DNA sequences in this specimen translate into the identical CDR3. The chain links TRBV7-8 to TRBJ1-5; the D gene is possibly TRBD1 (6 bases). V was cut by 5 bases and J by 0 bases, with 11 bases left in between. There are 15 residues in the CDR3. Looked up from germline, CDR1 is SGHVS and CDR2 is FQNEAQ. CDR3 DNA sequence: TGTGCCAGCAGCGCGGACAGCTATAGCAATCAGCCCCAGCATTTT. This translates into CASSADSYSNQPQHF. Looking up the rest from reference TRBV7-8 and TRBJ1-5 gives the full variable domain: GAGVSQSPRYKVAKRGQDVALRCDPISGHVSLFWYQQALGQGPEFLTYFQNEAQLDKSGLPSDRFFAERPEGSVSTLKIQRTQQEDSAVYLCASSADSYSNQPQHFGDGTRLSIL.

The chain employs TRBV9 and TRBJ2-5; TRBD2 aligns across 7 bases. V was pared by 3 bases and J by 4 bases, with 6 bases of the junction left unmatched. CDR3 length: 14 amino acids. Germline values: CDR1 SGDLS, CDR2 YYNGEE. CDR3 DNA sequence: TGTGCCAGCAGCGCGTCGGGACTACCAGAGACCCAGTACTTC. Translation: CASSASGLPETQYF.

The rearrangement links TRBV3-1 (or the pseudogene TRBV3-2) to TRBJ1-3; D might be TRBD1 (6 bases). Germline V lookup: CDR1 LGHDT, CDR2 YNNKEL (reference sequence). The V end lost 4 bases, the J end lost 8 bases, and 9 bases lay between the germline ends. This CDR3 is 12 amino acids long. CDR3 residues: CASSLQGHTIYF. For the CDR3, the DNA is TGTGCCAGCAGCCTACAGGGACACACCATATATTTT.

Only a few counts were recorded for this clone. The chain combines TRBV20-1 with TRBJ2-7; 7 bases map to TRBD1. This CDR3 contains 14 residues. CDR1 DFQATT and CDR2 SNEGSKA come from the germline V gene (reference sequence). Losses at the gene ends were 3 bases for V and 5 bases for J; bases not matched to a gene: 10. The CDR3 spells CSASSPDRAHEQYF. The CDR3 DNA reads TGCAGTGCTAGTTCTCCAGACAGGGCCCACGAGCAGTACTTC.

The genes are TRBV5-6 and TRBJ2-3, with D unresolved. CDR1 SGHDT and CDR2 YYEEEE come from the germline V gene. V was cut by 1 base and J by 0 bases, with 6 bases left in between. CDR3 size: 14 residues. CDR3 protein: CASSLYTSTDTQYF. In DNA, the CDR3 is TGTGCCAGCAGCTTGTACACAAGCACAGATACGCAGTATTTT.

V is TRBV9 and J is TRBJ2-1; 7 nucleotides line up with TRBD1. The CDR3 contains 15 residues. Germline V gives CDR1 SGDLS, CDR2 YYNGEE. Trimming removed 2 bases from V and 6 bases from J; junction bases left unmatched: 8. CDR3 coding DNA: TGTGCCAGCAGCGTGACAGGGAAAGGGACCAATGAGCAGTTCTTC. This gives the protein CASSVTGKGTNEQFF.

The chain combines TRBV4-1 with TRBJ2-3, with 7 bases identical to TRBD2. J was trimmed by 0 bases and V by 6 bases; bases with no gene match: 9. The CDR3 is 16 residues long. The germline V gene encodes CDR1 MGHRA and CDR2 YSYEKL. CDR3 sequence reads: CASRLRLAASTDTQYF. In DNA form, the CDR3 reads TGCGCCAGCAGACTCAGACTAGCTGCTAGCACAGATACGCAGTATTTT.

V usage is TRBV5-8 and J usage is TRBJ2-3; 8 nucleotides align to TRBD2. V lost 4 bases, J lost 4 bases, and 5 bases stayed unmatched. This CDR3 spans 14 amino acids. CDR1 is SGHTS, CDR2 YDEGEE, per germline. The CDR3 DNA sequence: TGTGCCAGCAGCCTTAGCGGGGCTTCAGATACGCAGTATTTT. Translating it yields CASSLSGASDTQYF.

This clone was seen a few times. This chain links TRBV5-4 with TRBJ1-2; 10 bases align to TRBD1. Trimming at V came to 2 bases and at J to 4 bases, leaving 5 bases not matched to a gene. From germline, CDR1 is SGHNT and CDR2 YYREEE (reference sequence). The CDR3 is 15 residues long. The CDR3 sequence: CASSFDRGQTYGYTF. Here the CDR3 DNA reads TGTGCCAGCAGCTTCGACAGGGGGCAGACCTATGGCTACACCTTC.

The V call is TRBV4-1, the J call TRBJ1-2; 7 bases map to TRBD1. The CDR3 extends over 17 amino acids. V dropped 0 bases and J dropped 4; count of bases not matched to a gene: 11. Germline-derived CDR1 and CDR2 are MGHRA and YSYEKL. CDR3 nucleotides: TGCGCCAGCAGCCAAGATAGTCGACAGGGTGAAGGCTATGGCTACACCTTC. Protein: CASSQDSRQGEGYGYTF.

This clone was observed once. The chain recombines TRBV19 with TRBJ2-7; the match to TRBD1 covers 7 bases. The CDR3 is 14 residues long. From germline, CDR1 is LNHDA and CDR2 SQIVND (reference sequence). V was clipped by 6 bases and J by 0 bases; unmatched bases: 5. CDR3 sequence reads: CASSDRASSYEQYF. CDR3 DNA: TGTGCCAGTAGCGACAGGGCTAGCTCCTACGAGCAGTACTTC.

The chain is built from TRBV19 and TRBJ2-5; weak D call: TRBD1 (5 bases). This CDR3 comprises 13 residues. Germline loops: CDR1 LNHDA, CDR2 SQIVND (reference sequence). Trimming pared 4 bases from V and 1 base from J, leaving 7 bases between. The CDR3 DNA reads as TGTGCCAGTAGTAGACAGCCCCAAGAGACCCAGTACTTC. This codes for CASSRQPQETQYF.

The gene calls are TRBV10-2 and TRBJ1-6; D ambiguous. Between the trimmed V and J ends, which lost 2 bases and 4 bases, there was a span of 15 bases. CDR3 size: 17 residues. Germline values: CDR1 WSHSY, CDR2 SAAADI. CDR3 sequence (DNA): TGCGCCAGCAGTGAGGACGAGACAATAACGTATAATTCACCCCTCCACTTT. Translated: CASSEDETITYNSPLHF.

The chain uses TRBV4-1 and TRBJ2-1, with 8 bases identical to TRBD2. This CDR3 has 18 amino acids. The germline CDR1 and CDR2 sequences are MGHRA and YSYEKL. Germline trimming cut 4 bases from V and 4 bases from J; bases unmatched to any gene: 15. The CDR3 spells CASSRIAGRALGYNEQFF. The CDR3 DNA follows: TGCGCCAGCAGCCGGATTGCCGGGAGGGCCTTAGGTTACAATGAGCAGTTCTTC.

This rearrangement joins TRBV5-1 to TRBJ2-5, with 9 bases matching TRBD1. The CDR3 spans 15 residues. The V gene's germline CDR1 is SGHRS and CDR2 YFSETQ. With V trimmed by 4 bases and J by 5 bases, 9 bases remained unmatched. This chain's CDR3 is CASSPGTGPGETQYF. CDR3 bases: TGCGCCAGCAGCCCCGGGACAGGGCCGGGCGAGACCCAGTACTTC.

The genes are TRBV30 and TRBJ1-5; D perhaps matches TRBD1 (5 bases). Trimming took 4 bases from V and 7 from J, leaving 11 bases between them. Per germline, CDR1 GTSNPN and CDR2 SVGIG (reference sequence). The CDR3 spans 12 residues. The CDR3 region is CAWNQEGQPQHF. The CDR3 nucleotides are TGTGCCTGGAATCAGGAGGGGCAGCCCCAGCATTTT.

The chain employs TRBV6-1 and TRBJ1-5, with 7 bases that match TRBD1. This CDR3 spans 16 amino acids. In germline, CDR1 is MNHNS, CDR2 SASEGT. V lost 4 bases and J lost 0; bases outside the gene matches: 6. The CDR3 spells CASSVEGAHSNQPQHF. The CDR3 nucleotides are TGTGCCAGCAGTGTGGAGGGGGCGCATAGCAATCAGCCCCAGCATTTT.

For the CDR3, the DNA is TGTGCCAGCAGCTTGTTGAGACTAGCGGGGTCCCCCTCCTACGAGCAGTACTTC. This translates into CASSLLRLAGSPSYEQYF. The chain links TRBV5-4 to TRBJ2-7, with 11 bases aligning to TRBD2. The CDR3 runs to 18 residues. The trim removed 1 base at V and 0 bases at J, leaving 9 bases unmatched. The V gene's germline CDR1 is SGHNT and CDR2 YYREEE (reference sequence).